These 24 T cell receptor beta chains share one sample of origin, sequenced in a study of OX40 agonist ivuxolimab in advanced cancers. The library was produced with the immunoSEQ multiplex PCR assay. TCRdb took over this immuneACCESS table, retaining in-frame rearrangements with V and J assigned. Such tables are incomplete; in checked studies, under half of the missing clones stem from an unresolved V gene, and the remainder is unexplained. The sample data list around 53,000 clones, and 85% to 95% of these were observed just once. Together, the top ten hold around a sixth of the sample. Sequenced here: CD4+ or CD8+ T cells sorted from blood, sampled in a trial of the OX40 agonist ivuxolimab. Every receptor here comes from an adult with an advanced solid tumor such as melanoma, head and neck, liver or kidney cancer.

The CDR3 nucleotides are TGTGCCAGCAGCGTGCTACTAGCGGGAGCCAATGAGCAGTTCTTC. Protein sequence: CASSVLLAGANEQFF. The V call is TRBV9, the J call TRBJ2-1; the match to TRBD2 covers 11 bases. V was pared by 2 bases and J by 6 bases, with 4 bases of the junction left unmatched. CDR3 length: 15 amino acids. Germline CDR1 and CDR2: SGDLS and YYNGEE.

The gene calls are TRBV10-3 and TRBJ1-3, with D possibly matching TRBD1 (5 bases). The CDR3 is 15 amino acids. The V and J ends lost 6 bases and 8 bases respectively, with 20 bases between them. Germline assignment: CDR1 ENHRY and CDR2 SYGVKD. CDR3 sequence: CAIRSVEGTRDTIYF. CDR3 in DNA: TGTGCCATCAGGAGTGTCGAGGGGACTAGAGACACCATATATTTT.

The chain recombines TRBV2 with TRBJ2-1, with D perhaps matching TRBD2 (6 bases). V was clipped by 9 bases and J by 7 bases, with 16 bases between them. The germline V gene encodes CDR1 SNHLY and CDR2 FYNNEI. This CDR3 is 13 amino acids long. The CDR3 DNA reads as TGTGCCAGAGCAACGGCGGGGCGGAATGAGCAGTTCTTC. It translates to CARATAGRNEQFF. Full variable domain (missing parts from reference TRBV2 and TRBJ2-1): EPEVTQTPSHQVTQMGQEVILRCVPISNHLYFYWYRQILGQKVEFLVSFYNNEISEKSEIFDDQFSVERPDGSNFTLKIRSTKLEDSAMYFCARATAGRNEQFFGPGTRLTVL.

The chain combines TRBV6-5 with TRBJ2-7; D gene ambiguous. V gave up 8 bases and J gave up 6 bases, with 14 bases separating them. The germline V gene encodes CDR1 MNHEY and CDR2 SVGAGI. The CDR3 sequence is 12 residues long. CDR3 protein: CASGPAVSEQYF. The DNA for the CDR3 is TGTGCCAGCGGGCCTGCCGTGAGCGAGCAGTACTTC.

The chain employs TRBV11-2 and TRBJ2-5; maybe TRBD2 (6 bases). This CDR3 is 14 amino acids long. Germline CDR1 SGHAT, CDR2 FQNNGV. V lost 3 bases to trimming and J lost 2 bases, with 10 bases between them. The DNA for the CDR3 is TGTGCCAGCAGCTTTGGGGGAGGTCAAGAGACCCAGTACTTC. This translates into CASSFGGGQETQYF.

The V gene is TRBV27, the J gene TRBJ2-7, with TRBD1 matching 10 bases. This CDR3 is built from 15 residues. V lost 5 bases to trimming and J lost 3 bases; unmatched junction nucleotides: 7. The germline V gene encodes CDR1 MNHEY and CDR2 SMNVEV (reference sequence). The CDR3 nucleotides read TGTGCCAGCAGTGTCCGGGACAGGGGTTTCTACGAGCAGTACTTC. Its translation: CASSVRDRGFYEQYF.

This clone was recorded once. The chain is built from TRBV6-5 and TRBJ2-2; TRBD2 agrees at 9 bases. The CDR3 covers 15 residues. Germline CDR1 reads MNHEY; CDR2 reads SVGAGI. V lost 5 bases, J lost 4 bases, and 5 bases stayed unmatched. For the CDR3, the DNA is TGTGCCAGCAGTGGTAGCGGGAGTGGCACCGGGGAGCTGTTTTTT. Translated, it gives CASSGSGSGTGELFF.

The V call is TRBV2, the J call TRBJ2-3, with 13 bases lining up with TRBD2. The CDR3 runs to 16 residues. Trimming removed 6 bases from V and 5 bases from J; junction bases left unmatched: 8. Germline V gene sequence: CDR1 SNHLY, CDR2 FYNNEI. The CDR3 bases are TGTGCCAGCAGACCCGGGACTAGCGGGGCTATAGATACGCAGTATTTT. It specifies CASRPGTSGAIDTQYF. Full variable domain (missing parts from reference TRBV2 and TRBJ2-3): EPEVTQTPSHQVTQMGQEVILRCVPISNHLYFYWYRQILGQKVEFLVSFYNNEISEKSEIFDDQFSVERPDGSNFTLKIRSTKLEDSAMYFCASRPGTSGAIDTQYFGPGTRLTVL.

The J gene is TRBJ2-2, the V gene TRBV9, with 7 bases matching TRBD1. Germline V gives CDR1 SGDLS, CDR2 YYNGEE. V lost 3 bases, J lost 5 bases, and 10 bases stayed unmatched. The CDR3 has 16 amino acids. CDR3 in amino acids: CASSALTGSTTGELFF. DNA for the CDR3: TGTGCCAGCAGCGCCTTGACAGGGTCGACAACCGGGGAGCTGTTTTTT.

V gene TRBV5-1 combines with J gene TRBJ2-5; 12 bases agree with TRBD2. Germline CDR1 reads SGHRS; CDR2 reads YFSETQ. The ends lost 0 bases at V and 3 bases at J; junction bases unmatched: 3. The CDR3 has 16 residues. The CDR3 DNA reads TGCGCCAGCAGCTTGGTTGGACTAGCGGGAAAAGAGACCCAGTACTTC. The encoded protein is CASSLVGLAGKETQYF.

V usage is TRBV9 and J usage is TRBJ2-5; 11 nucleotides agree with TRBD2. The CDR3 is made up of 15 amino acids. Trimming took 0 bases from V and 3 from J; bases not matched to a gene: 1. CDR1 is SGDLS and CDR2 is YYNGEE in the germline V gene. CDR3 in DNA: TGTGCCAGCAGCGTAGTTAGCGGGAGGGAAGAGACCCAGTACTTC. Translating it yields CASSVVSGREETQYF.

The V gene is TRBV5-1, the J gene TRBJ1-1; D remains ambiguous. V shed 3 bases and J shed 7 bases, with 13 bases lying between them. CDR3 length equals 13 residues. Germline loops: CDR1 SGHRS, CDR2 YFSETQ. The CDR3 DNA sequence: TGCGCCAGCAGCTCGTTGCGGGCACTTGAAGCTTTCTTT. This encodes CASSSLRALEAFF.

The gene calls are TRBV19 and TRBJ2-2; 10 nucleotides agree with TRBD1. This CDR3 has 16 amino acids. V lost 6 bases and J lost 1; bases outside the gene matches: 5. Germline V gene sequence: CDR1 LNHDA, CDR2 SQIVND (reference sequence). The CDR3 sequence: CASSDDRGRNTGELFF. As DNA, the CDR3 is TGTGCCAGTAGCGACGACAGGGGGCGGAACACCGGGGAGCTGTTTTTT.

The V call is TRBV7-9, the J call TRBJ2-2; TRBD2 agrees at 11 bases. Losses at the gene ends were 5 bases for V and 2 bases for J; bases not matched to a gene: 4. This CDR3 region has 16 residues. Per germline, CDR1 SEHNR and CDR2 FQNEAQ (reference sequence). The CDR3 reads CASSTGLAGNTGELFF. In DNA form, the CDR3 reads TGTGCCAGCAGCACAGGACTAGCGGGCAACACCGGGGAGCTGTTTTTT.

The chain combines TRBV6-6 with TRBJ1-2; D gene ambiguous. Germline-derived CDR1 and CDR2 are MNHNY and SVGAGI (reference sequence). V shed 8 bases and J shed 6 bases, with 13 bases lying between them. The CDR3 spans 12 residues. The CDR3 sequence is CASGPGADGYTF. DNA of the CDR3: TGTGCCAGCGGACCGGGAGCGGATGGCTACACCTTC.

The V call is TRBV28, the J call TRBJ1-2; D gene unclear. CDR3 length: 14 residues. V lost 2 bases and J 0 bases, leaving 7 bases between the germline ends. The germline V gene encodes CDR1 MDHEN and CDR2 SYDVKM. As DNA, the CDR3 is TGTGCCAGCAGTTTAATGTCTACTAACTATGGCTACACCTTC. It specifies CASSLMSTNYGYTF.

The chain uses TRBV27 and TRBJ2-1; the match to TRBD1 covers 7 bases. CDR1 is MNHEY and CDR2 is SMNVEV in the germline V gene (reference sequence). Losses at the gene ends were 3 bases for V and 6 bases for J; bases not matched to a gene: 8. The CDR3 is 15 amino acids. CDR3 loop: CASSLGRGFVNEQFF. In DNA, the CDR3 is TGTGCCAGCAGTTTGGGCAGGGGGTTTGTCAATGAGCAGTTCTTC.

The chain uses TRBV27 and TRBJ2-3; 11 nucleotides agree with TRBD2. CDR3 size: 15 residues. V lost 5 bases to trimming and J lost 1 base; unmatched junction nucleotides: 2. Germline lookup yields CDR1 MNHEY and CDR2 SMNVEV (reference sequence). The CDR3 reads CASSLTSGGTDTQYF. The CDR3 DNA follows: TGTGCCAGCAGTCTGACTAGCGGGGGCACAGATACGCAGTATTTT.

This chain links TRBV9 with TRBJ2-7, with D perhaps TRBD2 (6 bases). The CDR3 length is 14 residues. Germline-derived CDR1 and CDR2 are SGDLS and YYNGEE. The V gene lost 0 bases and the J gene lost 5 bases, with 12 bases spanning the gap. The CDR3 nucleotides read TGTGCCAGCAGCGTAGGGGACTCCCTCGACGAGCAGTACTTC. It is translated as CASSVGDSLDEQYF.

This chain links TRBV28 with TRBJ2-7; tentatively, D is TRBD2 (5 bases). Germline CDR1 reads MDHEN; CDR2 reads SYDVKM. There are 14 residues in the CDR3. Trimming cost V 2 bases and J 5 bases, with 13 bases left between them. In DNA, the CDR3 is TGTGCCAGCAGTTTAACGGGATGGGAGAACGAGCAGTACTTC. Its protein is CASSLTGWENEQYF.

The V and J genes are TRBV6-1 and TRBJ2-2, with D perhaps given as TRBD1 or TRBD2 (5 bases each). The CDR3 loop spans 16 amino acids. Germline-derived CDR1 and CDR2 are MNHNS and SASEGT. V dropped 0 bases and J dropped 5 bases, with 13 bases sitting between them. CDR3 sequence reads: CASSEAAGGGTGELFF. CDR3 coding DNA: TGTGCCAGCAGTGAAGCGGCCGGTGGGGGTACCGGGGAGCTGTTTTTT.

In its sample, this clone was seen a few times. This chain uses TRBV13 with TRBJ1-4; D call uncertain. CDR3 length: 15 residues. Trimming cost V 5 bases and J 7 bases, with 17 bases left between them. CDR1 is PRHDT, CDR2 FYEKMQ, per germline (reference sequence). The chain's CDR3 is CASSQTAMATEKLFF. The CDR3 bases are TGTGCCAGCAGCCAAACGGCCATGGCAACTGAAAAACTGTTTTTT. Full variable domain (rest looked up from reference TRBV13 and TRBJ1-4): AAGVIQSPRHLIKEKRETATLKCYPIPRHDTVYWYQQGPGQDPQFLISFYEKMQSDKGSIPDRFSAQQFSDYHSELNMSSLELGDSALYFCASSQTAMATEKLFFGSGTQLSVL.

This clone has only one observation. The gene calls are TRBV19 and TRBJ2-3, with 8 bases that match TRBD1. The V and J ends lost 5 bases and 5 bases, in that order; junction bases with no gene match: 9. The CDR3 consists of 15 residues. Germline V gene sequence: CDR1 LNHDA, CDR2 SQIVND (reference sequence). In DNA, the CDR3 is TGTGCCAGTAGTCCCCGGACAGGGCGGGGAGATACGCAGTATTTT. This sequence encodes CASSPRTGRGDTQYF. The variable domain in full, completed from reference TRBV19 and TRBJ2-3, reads DGGITQSPKYLFRKEGQNVTLSCEQNLNHDAMYWYRQDPGQGLRLIYYSQIVNDFQKGDIAEGYSVSREKKESFPLTVTSAQKNPTAFYLCASSPRTGRGDTQYFGPGTRLTVL.

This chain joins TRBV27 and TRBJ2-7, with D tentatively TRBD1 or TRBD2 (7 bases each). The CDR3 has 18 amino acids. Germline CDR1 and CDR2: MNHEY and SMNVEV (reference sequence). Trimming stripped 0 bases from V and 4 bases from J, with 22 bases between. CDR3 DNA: TGTGCCAGCAGTTTATCCACCGGAGGGGGCGGGGGACTGTACGAGCAGTACTTC. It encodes CASSLSTGGGGGLYEQYF.